The clone carrying this TCR beta chain came up many times. Its antigen remains unknown. The record originates from a study of T-cell reconstitution after alpha-beta-depleted transplantation in children. Study outcomes and limitations: The main origin of T-cell counts and diversity one year after transplant was newly produced T cells. Several hundred expanded graft clones reportedly were the source of alpha-beta T cells about two months after transplant. Recipient T cells and thymic progenitors that survived gave rise to the high TCRbeta diversity observed at day 60 in some patients.

The CDR3 extends over 15 amino acids. CDR1 and CDR2 (germline): MGHRA, YSYEKL. Trimming removed 4 bases at V and 2 bases at J, with 11 bases between. Unique molecular identifiers tagged the TCRbeta library. Each CDR3 protein is one row after TCRdb ran MiXCR on the PCR reads. The sample yields around 450,000 distinct CDR3 sequences, about 11% seen once. The rearrangement links TRBV4-1 to TRBJ2-2, with D possibly matching TRBD2 (6 bases). This clonotype was obtained from a child aged 2-15 years with inherited bone marrow failure, due to receive a stem cell transplant. The sample was PBMCs, taken before TCRalphabeta/CD19-depleted stem cell transplant. For the CDR3, the DNA is TGCGCCAGCAGCCCCCGGGACTCAAACACCGGGGAGCTGTTTTTT. It specifies CASSPRDSNTGELFF.